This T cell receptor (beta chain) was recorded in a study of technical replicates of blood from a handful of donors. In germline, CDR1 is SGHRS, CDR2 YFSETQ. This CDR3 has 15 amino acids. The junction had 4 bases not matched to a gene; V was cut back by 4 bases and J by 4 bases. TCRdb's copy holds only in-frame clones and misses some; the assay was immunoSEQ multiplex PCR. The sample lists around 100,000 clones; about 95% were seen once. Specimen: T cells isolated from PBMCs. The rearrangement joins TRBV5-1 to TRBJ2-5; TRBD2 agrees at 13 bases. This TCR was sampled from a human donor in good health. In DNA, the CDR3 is TGCGCCAGCAGCCCGGGGACTAGCGGGGCAGAGACCCAGTACTTC. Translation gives CASSPGTSGAETQYF.